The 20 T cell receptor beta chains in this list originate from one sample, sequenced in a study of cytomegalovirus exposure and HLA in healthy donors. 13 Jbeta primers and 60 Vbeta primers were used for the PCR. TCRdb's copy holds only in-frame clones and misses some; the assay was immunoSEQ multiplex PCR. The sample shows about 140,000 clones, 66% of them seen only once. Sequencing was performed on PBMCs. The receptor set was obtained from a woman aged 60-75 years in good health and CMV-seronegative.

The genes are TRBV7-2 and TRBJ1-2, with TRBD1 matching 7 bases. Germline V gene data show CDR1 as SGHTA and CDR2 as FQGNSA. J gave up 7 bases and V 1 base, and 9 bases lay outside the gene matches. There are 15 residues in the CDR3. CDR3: CASSLDTGVAGGYTF. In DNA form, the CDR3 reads TGTGCCAGCAGCTTAGATACAGGGGTCGCTGGTGGCTACACCTTC.

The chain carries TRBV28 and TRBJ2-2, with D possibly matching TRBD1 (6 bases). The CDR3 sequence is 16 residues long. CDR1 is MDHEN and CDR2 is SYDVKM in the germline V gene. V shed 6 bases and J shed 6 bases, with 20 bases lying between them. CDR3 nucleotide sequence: TGTGCCAGCAGCGCCCAGGAGATAGGGGGTTCCGGGGAGCTGTTTTTT. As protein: CASSAQEIGGSGELFF.

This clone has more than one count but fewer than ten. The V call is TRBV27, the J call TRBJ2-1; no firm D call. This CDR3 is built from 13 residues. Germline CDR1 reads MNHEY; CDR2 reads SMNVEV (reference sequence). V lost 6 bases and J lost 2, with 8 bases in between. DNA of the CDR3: TGTGCCAGCAGATGGGCAGCCTACAATGAGCAGTTCTTC. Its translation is CASRWAAYNEQFF.

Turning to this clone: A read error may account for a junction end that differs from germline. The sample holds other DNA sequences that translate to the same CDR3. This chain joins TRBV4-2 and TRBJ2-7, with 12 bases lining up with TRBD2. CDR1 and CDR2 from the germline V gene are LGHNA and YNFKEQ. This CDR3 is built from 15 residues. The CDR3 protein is CANSQTSGSSYEQYF. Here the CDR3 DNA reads TGTGCCAACAGCCAGACTAGCGGGAGCTCCTACGAGCAGTACTTC.

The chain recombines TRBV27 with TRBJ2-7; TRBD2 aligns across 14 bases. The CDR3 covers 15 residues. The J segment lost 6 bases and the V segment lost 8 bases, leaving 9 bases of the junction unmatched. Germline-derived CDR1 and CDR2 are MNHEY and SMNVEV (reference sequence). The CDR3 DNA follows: TGTGCCAGCTCGGGGACTAGCGGGAGATGGGGCGAGCAGTACTTC. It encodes CASSGTSGRWGEQYF.

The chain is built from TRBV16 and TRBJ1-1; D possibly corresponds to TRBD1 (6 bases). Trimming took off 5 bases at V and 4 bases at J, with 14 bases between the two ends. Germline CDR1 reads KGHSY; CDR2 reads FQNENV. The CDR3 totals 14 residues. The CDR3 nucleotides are TGTGCCAGCAGCGAACAGGGTATGGTCACTGAAGCTTTCTTT. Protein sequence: CASSEQGMVTEAFF.

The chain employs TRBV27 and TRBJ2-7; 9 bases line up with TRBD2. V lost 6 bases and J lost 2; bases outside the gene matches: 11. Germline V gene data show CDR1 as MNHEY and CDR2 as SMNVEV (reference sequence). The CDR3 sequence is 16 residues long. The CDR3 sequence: CASSHESLAGTYEQYF. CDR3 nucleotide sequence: TGTGCCAGCAGCCATGAGAGTCTAGCGGGGACCTACGAGCAGTACTTC.

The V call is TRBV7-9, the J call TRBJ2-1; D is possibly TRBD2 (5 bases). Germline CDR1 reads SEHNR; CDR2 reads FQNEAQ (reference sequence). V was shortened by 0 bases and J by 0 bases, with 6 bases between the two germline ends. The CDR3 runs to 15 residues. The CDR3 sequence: CASSLAGSSYNEQFF. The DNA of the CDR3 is TGTGCCAGCAGCTTAGCGGGGAGCTCCTACAATGAGCAGTTCTTC.

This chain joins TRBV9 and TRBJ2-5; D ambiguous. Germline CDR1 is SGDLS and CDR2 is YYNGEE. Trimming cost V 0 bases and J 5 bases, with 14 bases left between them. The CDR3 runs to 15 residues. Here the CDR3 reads CASSVEVSRAETQYF. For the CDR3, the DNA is TGTGCCAGCAGCGTAGAAGTTAGCCGAGCGGAGACCCAGTACTTC.

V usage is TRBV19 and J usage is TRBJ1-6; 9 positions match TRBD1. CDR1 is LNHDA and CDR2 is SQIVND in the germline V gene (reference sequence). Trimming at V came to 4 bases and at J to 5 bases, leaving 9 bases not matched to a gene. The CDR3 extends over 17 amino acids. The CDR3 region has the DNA TGTGCCAGTAGTACACCCGCCGGGACAGGGAATAATTCACCCCTCCACTTT. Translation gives CASSTPAGTGNNSPLHF.

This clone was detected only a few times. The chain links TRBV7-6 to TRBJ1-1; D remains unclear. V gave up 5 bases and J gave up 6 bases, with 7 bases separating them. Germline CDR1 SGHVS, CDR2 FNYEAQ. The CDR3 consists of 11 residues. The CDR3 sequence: CASSPGPEAFF. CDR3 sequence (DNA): TGTGCCAGCAGCCCTGGCCCTGAAGCTTTCTTT.

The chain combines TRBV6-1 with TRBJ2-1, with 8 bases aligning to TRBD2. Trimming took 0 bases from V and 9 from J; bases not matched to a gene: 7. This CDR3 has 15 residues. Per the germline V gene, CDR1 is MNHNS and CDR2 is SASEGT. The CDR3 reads CASSEASGGRGEQFF. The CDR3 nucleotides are TGTGCCAGCAGTGAAGCTTCGGGGGGGCGCGGTGAGCAGTTCTTC.

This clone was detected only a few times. The CDR3 DNA sequence: TGCGCCAGCAGCTTGTTAGCAGGGGCTAACTATGGCTACACCTTC. As protein: CASSLLAGANYGYTF. This chain joins TRBV5-1 and TRBJ1-2; D is possibly TRBD1 (6 bases). The CDR3 is 15 amino acids. Germline lookup yields CDR1 SGHRS and CDR2 YFSETQ. V was clipped by 1 base and J by 0 bases, with 10 bases between them.

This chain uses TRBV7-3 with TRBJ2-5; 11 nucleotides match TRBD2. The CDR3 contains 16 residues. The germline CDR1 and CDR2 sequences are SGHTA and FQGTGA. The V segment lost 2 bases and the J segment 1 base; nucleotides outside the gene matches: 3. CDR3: CASSLSLAGAQETQYF. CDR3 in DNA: TGTGCCAGCAGCTTATCACTAGCGGGGGCCCAAGAGACCCAGTACTTC.

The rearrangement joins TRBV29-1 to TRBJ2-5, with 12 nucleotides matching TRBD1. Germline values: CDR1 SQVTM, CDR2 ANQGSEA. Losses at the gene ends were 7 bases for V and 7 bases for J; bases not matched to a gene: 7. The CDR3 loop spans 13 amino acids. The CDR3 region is CSGGTGGSGTQYF. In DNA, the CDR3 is TGCAGCGGGGGGACAGGGGGCTCAGGGACCCAGTACTTC.

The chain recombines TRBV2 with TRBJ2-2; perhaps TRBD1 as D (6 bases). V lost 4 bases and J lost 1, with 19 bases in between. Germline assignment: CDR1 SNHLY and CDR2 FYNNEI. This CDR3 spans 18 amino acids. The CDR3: CASSGLRSTGMNTGELFF. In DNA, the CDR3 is TGTGCCAGCAGTGGCCTACGATCGACAGGAATGAACACCGGGGAGCTGTTTTTT.

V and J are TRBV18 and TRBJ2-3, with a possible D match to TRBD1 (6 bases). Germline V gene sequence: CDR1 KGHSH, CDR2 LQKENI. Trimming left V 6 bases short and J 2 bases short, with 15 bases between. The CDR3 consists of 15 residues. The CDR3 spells CASSWDIGYTDTQYF. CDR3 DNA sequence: TGTGCCAGCTCCTGGGACATCGGGTACACAGATACGCAGTATTTT.

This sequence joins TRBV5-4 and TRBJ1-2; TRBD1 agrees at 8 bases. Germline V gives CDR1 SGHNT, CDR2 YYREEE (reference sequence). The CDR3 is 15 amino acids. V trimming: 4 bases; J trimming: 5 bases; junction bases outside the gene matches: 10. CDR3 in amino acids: CASSPSGDRMYGYTF. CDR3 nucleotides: TGTGCCAGCAGCCCATCTGGGGACAGGATGTATGGCTACACCTTC.

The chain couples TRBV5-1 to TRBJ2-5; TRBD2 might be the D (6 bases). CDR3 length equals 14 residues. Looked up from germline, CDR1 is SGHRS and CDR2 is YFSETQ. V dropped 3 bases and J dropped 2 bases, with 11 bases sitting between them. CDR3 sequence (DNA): TGCGCCAGCAGCTCTGCGGGGAGTCAAGAGACCCAGTACTTC. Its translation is CASSSAGSQETQYF.

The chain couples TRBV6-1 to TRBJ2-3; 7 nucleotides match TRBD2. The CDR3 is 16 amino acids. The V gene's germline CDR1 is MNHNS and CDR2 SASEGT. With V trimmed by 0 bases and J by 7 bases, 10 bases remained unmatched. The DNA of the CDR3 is TGTGCCAGCAGTGAAGCGTTGGCGGGAGTGAGGAATACGCAGTATTTT. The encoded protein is CASSEALAGVRNTQYF.